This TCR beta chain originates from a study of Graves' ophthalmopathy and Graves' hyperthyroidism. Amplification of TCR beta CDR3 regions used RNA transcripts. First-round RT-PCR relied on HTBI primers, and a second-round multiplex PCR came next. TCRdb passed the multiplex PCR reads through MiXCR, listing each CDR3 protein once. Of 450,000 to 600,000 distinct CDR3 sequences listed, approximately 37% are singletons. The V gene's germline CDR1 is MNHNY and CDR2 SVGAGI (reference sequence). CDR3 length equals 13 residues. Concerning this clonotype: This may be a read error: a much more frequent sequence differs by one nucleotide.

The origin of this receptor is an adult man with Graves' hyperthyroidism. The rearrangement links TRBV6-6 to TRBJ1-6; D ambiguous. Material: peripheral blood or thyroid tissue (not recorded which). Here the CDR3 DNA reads TGTGCCAGCTGTTCGTCCCGGGGTTCACCCCTCCGCTTT. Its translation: CASCSSRGSPLRF.